This is a list of T cell receptor beta chains from one sample in a study of CD8 T cells in Susac syndrome. Each CDR3 protein gets one entry after TCRdb re-called the immunoSEQ multiplex PCR reads with MiXCR. Of roughly 140,000 distinct CDR3 sequences listed, over 85% are singletons. Input material: CD8+ T cells from PBMCs. The receptors here all came from a human donor with multiple sclerosis. The CDR3 runs from the conserved cysteine through the conserved F or W. The D gene is left open where the match is weak. Not every row has a clone size; where given, it reads once, few, many or a size class.

V	D	J	size	DNA	CDR3
TRBV13	NA	TRBJ2-1	NA	TGTGCCAGCAGTGACCGGGACGGAGCCTACAATGAGCAGTTCTTC	CASSDRDGAYNEQFF
TRBV6-5	NA	TRBJ2-7	NA	TGTGCCAGCAGTTACAGACAGACAGGCGAGCAGTACTTC	CASSYRQTGEQYF
TRBV29-1	NA	TRBJ2-1	NA	TGCAGCGTTGAAGAAGTCTCCTACAATGAGCAGTTCTTC	CSVEEVSYNEQFF
TRBV27	TRBD1	TRBJ1-5	NA	TGTGCCAGCAGCAAGACAGGGCATAGCAATCAGCCCCAGCATTTT	CASSKTGHSNQPQHF
TRBV2	NA	TRBJ2-7	NA	TGTGCCAGCAGTGAAGAAGACTGGTCCTACGAGCAGTACTTC	CASSEEDWSYEQYF
TRBV30	TRBD1	TRBJ2-5	NA	TGTGCCTGGGGGACAGGGGGCCTAAGAGAGACCCAGTACTTC	CAWGTGGLRETQYF
TRBV13	NA	TRBJ2-1	once	TGTGCCAGCAGCTTAAGCCTGGGGCTCACAAACAATGAGCAGTTCTTC	CASSLSLGLTNNEQFF
TRBV18	NA	TRBJ2-4	NA	TGTGCCAGCTCACCTCCGGGGGTAGCCAAAAACATTCAGTACTTC	CASSPPGVAKNIQYF
TRBV7-9	NA	TRBJ1-1	few	TGTGCCAGCAGCTTATCGAACACTGAAGCTTTCTTT	CASSLSNTEAFF
TRBV27	NA	TRBJ2-7	NA	TGTGCCAGCAGTTTATCCTCCTACAGGGTTCAGGTCGACGAGCAGTACTTC	CASSLSSYRVQVDEQYF
TRBV5-1	NA	TRBJ2-2	NA	TGCGCCAGCAGCTTGGAGGCGAACACCGGGGAGCTGTTTTTT	CASSLEANTGELFF
TRBV28	NA	TRBJ2-5	NA	TGTGCCAGCAGTCCCGGGCCCTGGGACCAGTACTTC	CASSPGPWDQYF
TRBV19	NA	TRBJ1-1	NA	TGTGCCAGTAGTATTGGGACGGGCACTGAAGCTTTCTTT	CASSIGTGTEAFF
TRBV20-1	TRBD1	TRBJ1-6	NA	TGCAGTGAGACAGGGAAGGGGGAGTATTCACCCCTCCACTTT	CSETGKGEYSPLHF
TRBV11-1	NA	TRBJ2-7	NA	TGTGCCAGCGCCTCGGGATACGAGCAGTACTTC	CASASGYEQYF
TRBV7-9	NA	TRBJ2-7	NA	TGTGCCAGCAGCGGTATTGGCTACGAGCAGTACTTC	CASSGIGYEQYF
TRBV2	NA	TRBJ2-3	NA	TGTGCCAGCATCCAAGGGGGGATCACAGATACGCAGTATTTT	CASIQGGITDTQYF
TRBV9	NA	TRBJ1-1	NA	TGTGCCAGCAGCGGAAACAGGGAGATGGTTCACACTGAAGCTTTCTTT	CASSGNREMVHTEAFF
TRBV27	NA	TRBJ2-7	few	TGTGCCAGCGGGGCCTACGAGCAGTACTTC	CASGAYEQYF
TRBV30	NA	TRBJ2-7	NA	TGTGCCTGTACAGAGGGCTACGAGCAGTACTTC	CACTEGYEQYF
TRBV7-6	TRBD2	TRBJ2-7	NA	TGTGCCAGCAGCTTAGGTCGGGGGGGCGTCCACGAGCAGTACTTC	CASSLGRGGVHEQYF
TRBV30	NA	TRBJ2-5	NA	TGTGCCTGGAGGGGGGGCTTACAAGAGACCCAGTACTTC	CAWRGGLQETQYF
TRBV2	NA	TRBJ1-1	NA	TGTGCCAGCAGTGAAGTTCAGGGTACTGAAGCTTTCTTT	CASSEVQGTEAFF
TRBV20-1	TRBD1	TRBJ1-2	NA	TGCAGTGCGGAGGTTCGGACAGGGAGCTACACCTTC	CSAEVRTGSYTF
TRBV9	NA	TRBJ1-2	NA	TGTGCCAGCAGCGTAGCTACGGGGGATGAAAAAGGCTATGGCTACACCTTC	CASSVATGDEKGYGYTF
TRBV9	TRBD1	TRBJ2-5	NA	TGTGCCAGCAGCGTAGAGGACAGGGAGACCCAGTACTTC	CASSVEDRETQYF
TRBV29-1	TRBD2	TRBJ2-1	NA	TGCAGCGTTGAAGATCTTGCTAGCGGGGGATACAATGAGCAGTTCTTC	CSVEDLASGGYNEQFF